These 3 T cell receptor beta chains were sequenced from one sample in a study of blood T cell repertoires in COVID-19. Method: immunoSEQ multiplex PCR; TCRdb's copy keeps in-frame clones and lacks some. The sample carries under 350,000 clones, 89% recorded once. Sequencing input: peripheral blood. These receptors all come from a woman aged 30 to 39 with COVID-19, enrolled during active disease.

The rearrangement joins TRBV5-5 to TRBJ2-7, with TRBD2 as a possible D gene (5 bases). The CDR3 runs to 13 residues. Germline V CDR1 and CDR2: SGHKS, YYEKEE (reference sequence). Trimming removed 3 bases at V and 3 bases at J, with 10 bases between. The CDR3: CASSSNRDYEQYF. In nucleotides, the CDR3 is TGTGCCAGCAGCTCTAACCGGGACTACGAGCAGTACTTC.

The chain's CDR3 is CASREALSYGYTF. The CDR3 DNA is TGTGCCAGCCGCGAGGCACTGAGTTATGGCTACACCTTC. V usage is TRBV27 and J usage is TRBJ1-2; D remains ambiguous. CDR1 is MNHEY, CDR2 SMNVEV, per germline (reference sequence). V lost 8 bases and J 5 bases, leaving 15 bases between the germline ends. This CDR3 spans 13 amino acids.

The chain links TRBV5-4 to TRBJ1-5; possibly TRBD1 for D (6 bases). Germline V lookup: CDR1 SGHNT, CDR2 YYREEE (reference sequence). The CDR3 length is 14 residues. V was shortened by 4 bases and J by 3 bases, with 11 bases between the two germline ends. The DNA of the CDR3 is TGTGCCAGCAGCAAGCAGGGGTCCAATCAGCCCCAGCATTTT. Translating it yields CASSKQGSNQPQHF.